This record covers a single T cell receptor beta chain. It lacks a known antigen. No quality values exist for individual bases; no much larger clone is one base distant. The method was the immunoSEQ multiplex PCR assay. T cell repertoires were profiled with deep sequencing of rearranged TCR beta loci together with multiparametric flow cytometry. Drawn from immuneACCESS, this table holds only the in-frame rearrangements with V and J called that TCRdb kept. Clones are partly lost; checked studies trace under half to an unresolved V gene and leave the rest unexplained. The sample table contains about 160,000 clones; only one count was recorded for about 85% of them. The ten largest clones add up to approximately 4.7% of the sample. The entry originates in a study of lymphopenia after photon versus proton radiotherapy (dated by TCRdb to the late 2010s). Study-level background: The immunological effects of photon versus proton radiation therapy were compared in patients with gastrointestinal tumors who developed high-grade lymphopenia. The goal of the study was to characterize the differences between the two radiation modalities in how they affect the immune system. The cohort included under 25 patients with gastrointestinal tumors who developed lymphopenia after receiving either photon or proton therapy. The paper as a whole reports these results and caveats: Once the lymphocyte count had reached its nadir, the repertoires of photon-treated patients showed oligoclonal expansion, particularly of CD8+ Temra cells, and this expansion drove the decline in diversity. Across the cohort, among patients who died, a greater drop in TCR diversity after the nadir was inversely correlated with overall survival time. During treatment, patients who received photon therapy lost naive T cells and TCR diversity and gained effector/memory populations, whereas patients who received proton therapy remained relatively stable. The authors looked at the survival association only in patients who died, and they framed better survival with proton therapy as a possibility rather than a demonstrated result.

Looking up the germline V gene yields CDR1 SGHDT and CDR2 YYEEEE. The junction carries 20 bases between V and J, which are trimmed by 6 bases and 4 bases respectively. The CDR3, cysteine through phenylalanine, is 15 amino acids long. The kept DNA is CDR3 alone, 45 bases in frame from the first base. Sequenced material: peripheral blood, taken from a patient treated with photon-based radiotherapy. The rearranged chain carries TRBV5-6 and TRBJ2-7; possibly the D gene is TRBD2, per 6 matching bases. The receptor was isolated from a man aged 50 to 59 with gastric cancer. The DNA is TGTGCCAGCAACGGATTAGCGGAGCACTCGTACGAGCAGTACTTC. It translates to CASNGLAEHSYEQYF.